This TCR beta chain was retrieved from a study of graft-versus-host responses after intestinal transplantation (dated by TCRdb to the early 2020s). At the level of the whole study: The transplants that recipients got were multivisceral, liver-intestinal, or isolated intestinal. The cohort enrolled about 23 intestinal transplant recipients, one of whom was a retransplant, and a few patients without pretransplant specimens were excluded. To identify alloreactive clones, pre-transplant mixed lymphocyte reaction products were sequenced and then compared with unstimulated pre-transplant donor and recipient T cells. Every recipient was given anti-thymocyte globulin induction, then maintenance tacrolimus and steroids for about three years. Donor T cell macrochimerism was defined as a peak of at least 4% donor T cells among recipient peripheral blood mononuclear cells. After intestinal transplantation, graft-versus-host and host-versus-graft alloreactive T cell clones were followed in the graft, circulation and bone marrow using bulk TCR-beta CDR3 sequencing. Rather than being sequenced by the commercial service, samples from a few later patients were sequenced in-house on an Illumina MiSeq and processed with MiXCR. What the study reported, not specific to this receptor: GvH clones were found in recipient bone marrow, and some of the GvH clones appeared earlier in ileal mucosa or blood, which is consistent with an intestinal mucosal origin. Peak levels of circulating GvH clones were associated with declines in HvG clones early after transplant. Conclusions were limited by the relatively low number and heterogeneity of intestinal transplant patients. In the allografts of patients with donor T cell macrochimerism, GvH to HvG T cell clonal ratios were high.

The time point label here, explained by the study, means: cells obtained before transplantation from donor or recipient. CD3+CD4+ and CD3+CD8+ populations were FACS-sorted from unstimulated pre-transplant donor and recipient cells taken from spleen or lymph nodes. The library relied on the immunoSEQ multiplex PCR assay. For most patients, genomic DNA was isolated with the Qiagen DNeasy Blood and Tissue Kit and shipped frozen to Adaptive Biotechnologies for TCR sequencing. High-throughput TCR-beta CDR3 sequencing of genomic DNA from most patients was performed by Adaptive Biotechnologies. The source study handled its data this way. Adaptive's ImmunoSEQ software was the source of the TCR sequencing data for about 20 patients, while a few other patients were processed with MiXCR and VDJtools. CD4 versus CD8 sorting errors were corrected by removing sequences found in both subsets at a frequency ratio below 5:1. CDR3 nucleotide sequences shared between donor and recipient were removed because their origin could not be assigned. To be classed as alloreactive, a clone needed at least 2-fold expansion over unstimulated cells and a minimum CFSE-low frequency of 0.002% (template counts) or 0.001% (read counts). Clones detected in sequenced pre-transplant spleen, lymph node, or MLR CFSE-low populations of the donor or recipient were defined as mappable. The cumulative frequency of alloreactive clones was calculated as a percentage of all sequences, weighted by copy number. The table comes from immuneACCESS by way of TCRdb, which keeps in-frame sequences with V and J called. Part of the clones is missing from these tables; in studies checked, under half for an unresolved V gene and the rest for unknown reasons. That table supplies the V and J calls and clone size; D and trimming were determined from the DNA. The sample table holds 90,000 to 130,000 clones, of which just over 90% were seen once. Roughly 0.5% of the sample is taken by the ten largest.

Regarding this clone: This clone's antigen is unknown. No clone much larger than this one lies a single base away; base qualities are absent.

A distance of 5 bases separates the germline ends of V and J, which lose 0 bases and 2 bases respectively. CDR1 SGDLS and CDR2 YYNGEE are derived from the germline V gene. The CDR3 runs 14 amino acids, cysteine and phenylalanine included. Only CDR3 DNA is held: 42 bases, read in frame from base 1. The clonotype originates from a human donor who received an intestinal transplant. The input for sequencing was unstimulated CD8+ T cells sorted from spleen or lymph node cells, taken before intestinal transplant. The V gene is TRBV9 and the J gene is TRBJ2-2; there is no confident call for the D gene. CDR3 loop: CASSVALNTGELFF. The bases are TGTGCCAGCAGCGTAGCACTTAACACCGGGGAGCTGTTTTTT.